This TCR beta chain was obtained from a study of early T cells in non-severe SARS-CoV-2 infection. The CDR3 sequence is 14 residues long. Germline V lookup: CDR1 MNHEY, CDR2 SVGEGT. Between the trimmed V and J ends, which lost 10 bases and 3 bases, there was a span of 18 bases. The TCR library protocol was used to attach unique molecular identifiers. These identifiers were attached to individual cDNA molecules. One entry per CDR3 protein, called by TCRdb with MiXCR from the 5' RACE reads. The sample includes around 33,000 distinct CDR3 sequences, 5% to 6% seen only once; the top ten take 7.6%. The sequence was collected from an adult who was a healthcare worker with PCR-confirmed SARS-CoV-2 infection or an uninfected control (not recorded which). What was sequenced was whole blood. The V and J genes are TRBV6-2 or TRBV6-3 and TRBJ1-1; D unclear. The CDR3 DNA reads as TGTGCCACCTCTACAGTCCAGACTTACACTGAAGCTTTCTTT. As protein: CATSTVQTYTEAFF.